The 13 T cell receptor beta chains presented below share a single source sample, sequenced in a study of blood T cell repertoires in COVID-19. Here immunoSEQ multiplex PCR was the method, and the copy in TCRdb shows in-frame clones only, minus some. The table has roughly 140,000 clones, almost 80% seen once. Sequencing was done on a sample of peripheral blood. Receptor source: a man in his fifties or sixties with active or convalescent COVID-19.

This chain links TRBV27 with TRBJ1-5; D might be TRBD1 (5 bases). V shed 6 bases and J shed 7 bases, with 16 bases lying between them. The CDR3 runs to 14 residues. Germline-derived CDR1 and CDR2 are MNHEY and SMNVEV (reference sequence). The CDR3 DNA reads as TGTGCCAGCAGCCAGACCAGGGAACGCCAGCCCCAGCATTTT. Its translation: CASSQTRERQPQHF.

The rearrangement joins TRBV2 to TRBJ1-6; a weak D match, TRBD1 (5 bases). The germline V gene has CDR1 SNHLY and CDR2 FYNNEI. The CDR3 totals 14 residues. The V end lost 4 bases, the J end lost 5 bases, and 9 bases lay between the germline ends. The CDR3 DNA is TGTGCCAGCAGTGCGCGCAGGGATAATTCACCCCTCCACTTT. As protein: CASSARRDNSPLHF.

This clone was observed a single time. The chain combines TRBV11-2 with TRBJ2-5; tentatively, D is TRBD1 (6 bases). Trimming shortened V by 0 bases and J by 5 bases, and 16 bases separated the two germline ends. The CDR3 consists of 16 residues. From germline, CDR1 is SGHAT and CDR2 FQNNGV. In nucleotides, the CDR3 is TGTGCCAGCAGCTTAGATGGTGGGGGCTTCGGGGAGACCCAGTACTTC. Its translation: CASSLDGGGFGETQYF. Based on the CDR3 plus reference TRBV11-2 and TRBJ2-5, the full variable domain is EAGVAQSPRYKIIEKRQSVAFWCNPISGHATLYWYQQILGQGPKLLIQFQNNGVVDDSQLPKDRFSAERLKGVDSTLKIQPAKLEDSAVYLCASSLDGGGFGETQYFGPGTRLLVL.

The chain combines TRBV28 with TRBJ1-1; D might be TRBD1 (5 bases). This CDR3 contains 15 residues. Germline CDR1 is MDHEN and CDR2 is SYDVKM. V lost 3 bases and J 6 bases, leaving 17 bases between the germline ends. The CDR3 sequence is CASSLGRGFSAEAFF. In nucleotides, the CDR3 is TGTGCCAGCAGTTTGGGGCGGGGGTTTAGCGCTGAAGCTTTCTTT.

This chain connects TRBV14 to TRBJ2-1, with TRBD2 matching 11 bases. Per germline, CDR1 SGHDN and CDR2 FVKESK. CDR3 length equals 19 residues. V lost 3 bases to trimming and J lost 0 bases; unmatched junction nucleotides: 10. CDR3 sequence (DNA): TGTGCCAGCAGCCAGGGGGCTAGCGGGAGGCCCCTCTCCTACAATGAGCAGTTCTTC. This sequence encodes CASSQGASGRPLSYNEQFF.

The V call is TRBV6-2 or TRBV6-3, the J call TRBJ1-2; 9 positions match TRBD1. CDR3 length: 17 residues. Looked up from germline, CDR1 is MNHEY and CDR2 is SVGEGT. With V trimmed by 0 bases and J by 3 bases, 8 bases remained unmatched. CDR3: CASSYSLRDRADYGYTF. CDR3 coding DNA: TGTGCCAGCAGTTACTCGTTGAGGGACAGGGCGGACTATGGCTACACCTTC.

The chain has TRBV2 and TRBJ1-5; D remains unclear. Trimming took off 3 bases at V and 3 bases at J, with 12 bases between the two ends. In germline, CDR1 is SNHLY, CDR2 FYNNEI. The CDR3 runs to 15 residues. The CDR3 sequence is CASSERRPPNQPQHF. In DNA form, the CDR3 reads TGTGCCAGCAGTGAGAGGCGCCCCCCCAATCAGCCCCAGCATTTT.

The chain has TRBV19 and TRBJ1-5; D unresolved. Trimming left V 5 bases short and J 6 bases short, with 11 bases between. The germline gives CDR1 LNHDA, CDR2 SQIVND (reference sequence). The CDR3 is 13 amino acids. The CDR3 DNA reads as TGTGCCAGTAGTCCCGGGGTAGGTCAGCCCCAGCATTTT. It translates to CASSPGVGQPQHF.

The chain is built from TRBV9 and TRBJ2-5; 7 bases are a match to TRBD2. Trimming cost V 4 bases and J 1 base; bases outside gene matches: 1. The CDR3 consists of 13 residues. In germline, CDR1 is SGDLS, CDR2 YYNGEE. CDR3 sequence reads: CASSRTSQETQYF. DNA for the CDR3: TGTGCCAGCAGCCGGACTAGCCAAGAGACCCAGTACTTC.

The chain carries TRBV6-5 and TRBJ1-4; TRBD1 agrees at 8 bases. CDR3 length equals 13 residues. CDR1 and CDR2 (germline): MNHEY, SVGAGI. After removal of 6 bases from V and 5 bases from J, the junction contained 2 bases not matched to a gene. The CDR3 DNA follows: TGTGCCAGCAGACGGACAGGGAATGAAAAACTGTTTTTT. Translation: CASRRTGNEKLFF.

This clone came up once. The chain links TRBV11-2 to TRBJ1-6; the D gene is possibly TRBD1 (5 bases). Per germline, CDR1 SGHAT and CDR2 FQNNGV. The V end was cut by 3 bases, the J end by 4 bases, with 10 bases between. The CDR3 sequence is 15 residues long. CDR3: CASSLRQGYNSPLHF. CDR3 coding DNA: TGTGCCAGCAGCTTGAGGCAGGGATATAATTCACCCCTCCACTTT.

The rearrangement uses TRBV7-2 and TRBJ2-3; 7 bases are a match to TRBD2. CDR1 and CDR2 from the germline V gene are SGHTA and FQGNSA. V trimming: 4 bases; J trimming: 5 bases; junction bases outside the gene matches: 9. The CDR3 length is 15 residues. The DNA for the CDR3 is TGTGCCAGCAGCTCCTTTGCGGGAGTGGGAGATACGCAGTATTTT. Translated, it gives CASSSFAGVGDTQYF.

The V call is TRBV30, the J call TRBJ2-7, with 10 bases fitting TRBD2. Germline CDR1 GTSNPN, CDR2 SVGIG (reference sequence). Trimming removed 1 base from V and 2 bases from J; junction bases left unmatched: 5. This CDR3 region has 15 residues. Written as DNA, the CDR3 is TGTGCCTGGAGTGCCTTAGCGGGAGGCGCCTACGAGCAGTACTTC. Translating gives CAWSALAGGAYEQYF.